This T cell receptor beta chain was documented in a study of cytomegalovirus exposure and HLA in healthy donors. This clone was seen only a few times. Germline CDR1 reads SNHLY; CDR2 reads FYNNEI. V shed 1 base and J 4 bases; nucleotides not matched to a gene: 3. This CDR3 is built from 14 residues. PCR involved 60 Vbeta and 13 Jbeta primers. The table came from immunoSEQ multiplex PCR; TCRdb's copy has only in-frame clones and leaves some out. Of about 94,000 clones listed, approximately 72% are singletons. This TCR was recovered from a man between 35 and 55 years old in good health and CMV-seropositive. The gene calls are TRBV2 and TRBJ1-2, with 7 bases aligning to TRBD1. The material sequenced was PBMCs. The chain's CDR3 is CASSEEGQLYGYTF. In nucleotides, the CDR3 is TGTGCCAGCAGTGAAGAGGGACAGCTCTATGGCTACACCTTC. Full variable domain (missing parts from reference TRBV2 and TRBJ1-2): EPEVTQTPSHQVTQMGQEVILRCVPISNHLYFYWYRQILGQKVEFLVSFYNNEISEKSEIFDDQFSVERPDGSNFTLKIRSTKLEDSAMYFCASSEEGQLYGYTFGSGTRLTVV.